This record concerns one TCR beta chain sequence. Per the study methods: Amplified reference gene primers provided the basis for estimating nucleated cell counts. TCRdb's table, derived via immunoSEQ multiplex PCR, lists solely in-frame clones and lacks some. Clone size and the V and J calls come from that table; the DNA yielded D and trimming. The table records 150,000 to 200,000 clones, more than 75% of them present only once. The source of the sample is a study of blood T cell repertoires in COVID-19. On the study more broadly: Both acute and convalescent COVID-19 samples were obtained from the United States, Italy and Spain. PBMCs, B-cell-depleted T cells, or T cells were the source of the cDNA or gDNA that made up the material.

The CDR3 sequence is 13 residues long. Germline CDR1 is SEHNR and CDR2 is FQNEAQ (reference sequence). Deletions cut 5 bases from V and 7 bases from J, with 9 bases between. The chain carries TRBV7-9 and TRBJ1-6; D unresolved. The clonotype originates from a man between 40 and 49 years old with active or convalescent COVID-19. Sequencing was carried out using peripheral blood. The CDR3 bases are TGTGCCAGCAGCCTGGGCCCAAATTCACCCCTCCACTTT. Its protein product is CASSLGPNSPLHF.